This T cell receptor beta chain came from a study of a mutant IDH1 vaccine in newly diagnosed glioma. Study-level information: Of the patients given treatment, around 60% were male and around 40% were female, and a mean age of around 41 years was recorded. Notes on the study in general: Patients showed vaccine-induced immune responses at a rate of around 94%.

Notes on this clone: What it binds is unknown.

Time point: week 35, safety follow-up. Each vaccine dose was 300 ug of mutant IDH1 20-mer peptide, with topical imiquimod. The V gene's germline CDR1 is DFQATT and CDR2 SNEGSKA (reference sequence). This CDR3 spans 11 amino acids. With 6 bases removed from V and 2 bases from J, the gap between germline ends came to 7 bases. The method was immunoSEQ multiplex PCR; TCRdb's version includes in-frame clones alone and lacks a portion of them. The sample holds about 26,000 clones, less than 85% seen once. This clonotype originated in a man aged 25-40 years with glioma. This chain links TRBV20-1 with TRBJ2-5, with a weak D call TRBD1 (6 bases). Sequenced here: PBMCs, sampled from a glioma patient whose treatment included an IDH1 peptide vaccine. The CDR3: CSAQGQETQYF. DNA of the CDR3: TGCAGTGCCCAGGGGCAAGAGACCCAGTACTTC.